This TCR beta chain was sequenced in a study of blood T cells in healthy people across ages (dated by TCRdb to 2014 to 2015). With respect to the entire study: In model experiments, template switching captured about one uniquely barcoded TCR beta cDNA molecule for every two T cells. Using deep sequencing normalized with unique cDNA molecular identifiers, the study measured how TCR beta repertoire diversity changes with age. Four age groups were formed from the donors: young (average about 15 years), middle-aged (more than 35), aged (roughly 58) and long-lived (around 82). The study analyzed two additional independent replicas of 1 million unique cDNA reads from the same blood draw for two donors, one aged 18 to 29 and one aged 80 or older.

Results and caveats for the whole study, not just this receptor: Since profiling was done on bulk unsorted PBMCs, naive and antigen-experienced compartments could not be conclusively compared. Observed TCR beta diversity per million T cells fell roughly linearly with age, and a significant reduction was already apparent by age about 43. The long-lived group showed more naive CD4+ T cells, fewer expanded clones and increased TCR diversity than the aged group, suggesting age selection. Donor CMV infection status was unknown, potentially confounding age-related changes in expanded clonotypes. There was a strong correlation between observed TCR beta diversity and the percentage of naive T cells measured by flow cytometry. Estimates of total diversity based on one million sequenced T cells were regarded as lower bounds and as underestimates.

V ends up 10 bases short and J 7 bases short, with an unmatched junction base count of 8. Including cysteine and phenylalanine, the CDR3 has 13 amino acids. Kept here is only the CDR3 DNA, which spans 39 bases and is read in frame from base 1. CDR1 ENHRY and CDR2 SYGVKD were looked up in the germline V gene. This clonotype occurred a few times. Its recognized antigen is unknown. No base-level quality is on record; no much larger clone is a single base apart. Donors were about 36 systemically healthy Caucasian individuals from Russia aged roughly 6 to 95 years. Ten milliliters of peripheral blood were drawn from each donor into EDTA-treated Vacutainer tubes. Ficoll-Paque density-gradient centrifugation was used to isolate PBMCs, with at least 6.5 million obtained per sample. Trizol reagent was used to extract total RNA from PBMCs, with at least 6 micrograms per sample. For every donor, flow cytometry on a PBMC aliquot measured the percentage of naive CD45RAhigh/CD27high T cells.

The method behind the library was 5' RACE. The data were produced on an Illumina HiSeq 2500. A second PCR of about 6 to 12 cycles was performed with a sample-barcoded 5' primer and a J-beta primer mix. Each TCR beta cDNA molecule received a unique molecular identifier from a template-switch 5' adaptor carrying 12 random nucleotides. Each sample yielded at least 2.5 million CDR3-containing paired-end reads. First-strand cDNA was synthesized from all RNA with the Mint cDNA synthesis kit, primed by a TRBC-specific oligonucleotide. Following uracil-DNA glycosylase treatment, all cDNA underwent a first 18-cycle PCR with the universal primers M1SS and BC2_uni_R. For the original study's pipeline: Normalization of each sample was performed by random selection of 1 million high-quality reads, each carrying a distinct molecular identifier. Instead of being binned into consensus sequences, reads that shared molecular identifiers were thrown out. MiTCR, with a Q25 quality threshold and the strictest error-elimination algorithm, was used for CDR3 identification, clonotype clustering and error correction. A nonparametric unseen species model with Euler transformation was used to estimate lower-bound total TCR beta diversity. TCRdb trimmed public reads at Q25 via fastp, called clones via MiXCR and kept in-frame beta chains. Rows matching on CDR3 protein sequence are summarized as one entry with the most common DNA and genes. TCRdb assigned the V and J calls; the authors' analysis was not used. The sample contains 750,000 to 950,000 distinct CDR3 sequences, around 24% of them found a single time. The ten largest clonotypes hold 3% of the sample.

These sequences were also reported in another study, on T cells of mothers and their children. Reported in the second study: Donors were nine systemically healthy Caucasian individuals: three mothers and their six children. cDNA synthesis used all of the extracted RNA, with roughly 1.6 ug of RNA in each 15 ul reaction. In the second PCR, the M1S primer added sample barcodes and 2-4 random nucleotides. Each mother yielded over 8.5 million TCR beta CDR3 reads and each child roughly 3.1 million reads. In both related and unrelated pairs, thymic selection shapes the output of TCR recombination in a similar way, with inherited differences having only a minor effect. Normalized repertoire overlap was always slightly but never significantly higher in related than unrelated mother-child pairs. No persistent microchimeric T cell clones were found, with a detection sensitivity of approximately 94 clones per million clonotypes. In the study, deep NGS was used to compare the TCR beta repertoires of mothers and children, and features distinguishing related mother-child pairs from unrelated individuals were sought. Mothers averaged about 40 +/- 4 years of age and children averaged about 10 +/- 4 years. After adapter ligation was performed with NEBNext reagents, the libraries were sequenced on an Illumina HiSeq 2000 with 100+100 nt paired-end reads. To avoid cross-contamination, the mother libraries and the child libraries were prepared a month apart and sequenced in separate runs. Each donor had between about 450,000 and 2,200,000 distinct TCR beta clonotypes identified. Naive TCR beta clonotypes were estimated from low-frequency clonotypes matched to each donor's FACS-determined naive share, without sorting.

Specimen: blood. The sequence is built from TRBV10-3 and TRBJ2-1; 9 central nucleotides agree with TRBD1. The TCR originated in a boy under 18 in good health. The nucleotide sequence is given as TGTGCCACCACCGGGACAGGGTCGAATGAGCAGTTCTTC. It encodes CATTGTGSNEQFF.